This TCR beta chain was obtained from a study of T cell changes during pregnancy in multiple sclerosis (dated by TCRdb to between 2019 and 2020). With respect to the entire study: Changes in the T cell repertoire over the course of pregnancy were examined in this study in women with multiple sclerosis.

This clone has more than one count but fewer than ten. The antigen it binds to is not known. Base qualities are not at hand, and no much larger clone is one base apart. Reading the germline V gene gives CDR1 SGHRS and CDR2 YFSETQ. Compared with germline, V lacks 1 base and J lacks 12 bases; bases without a gene match: 17. Measured from the cysteine to the phenylalanine, the CDR3 is 17 residues long. CDR3 DNA only is kept here, 51 bases in frame from base 1. The library was prepared using the immunoSEQ multiplex PCR assay. In TCRdb, the immuneACCESS table is reduced to in-frame sequences with V and J assigned. These tables do not hold every clone; where another copy was compared, an unresolved V gene accounts for under half, and the others remain unexplained. In this sample the table shows around 30,000 clones, roughly 89% of which occur a single time. The ten biggest clones cover about 0.78% of the sample.

In this chain, TRBV5-1 is recombined with TRBJ2-1, with 9 middle bases fitting TRBD2. Sequences were derived from CD4+ T cells from peripheral blood mononuclear cells, sampled in the second trimester of pregnancy. The source of this sequence is a female donor with multiple sclerosis, enrolled in a pregnancy study. Read as DNA, the sequence is TGCGCCAGCAGCTTGAATCCCGCGGGCGGGGGGGCCGGATTGCAGTTCTTC. It specifies CASSLNPAGGGAGLQFF.